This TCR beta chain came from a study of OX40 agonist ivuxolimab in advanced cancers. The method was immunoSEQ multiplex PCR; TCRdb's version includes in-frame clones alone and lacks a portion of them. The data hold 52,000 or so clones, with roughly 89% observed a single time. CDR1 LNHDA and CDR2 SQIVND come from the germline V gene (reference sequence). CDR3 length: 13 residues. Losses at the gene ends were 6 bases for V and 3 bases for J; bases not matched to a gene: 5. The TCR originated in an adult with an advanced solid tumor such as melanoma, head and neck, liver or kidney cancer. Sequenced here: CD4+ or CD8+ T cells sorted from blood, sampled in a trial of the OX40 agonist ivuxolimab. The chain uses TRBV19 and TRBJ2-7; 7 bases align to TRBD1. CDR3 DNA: TGTGCCAGTAGACCCGGGACAGTCTACGAGCAGTACTTC. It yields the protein CASRPGTVYEQYF.